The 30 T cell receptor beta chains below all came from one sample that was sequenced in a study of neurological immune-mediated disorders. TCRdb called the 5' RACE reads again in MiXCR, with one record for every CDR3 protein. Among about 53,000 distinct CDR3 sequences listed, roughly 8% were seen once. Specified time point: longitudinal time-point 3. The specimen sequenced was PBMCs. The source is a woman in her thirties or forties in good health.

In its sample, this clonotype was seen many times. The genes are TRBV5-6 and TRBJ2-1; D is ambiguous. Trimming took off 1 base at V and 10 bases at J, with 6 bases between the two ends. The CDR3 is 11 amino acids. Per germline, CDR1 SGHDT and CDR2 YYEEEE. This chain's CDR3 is CASSLTGEQFF. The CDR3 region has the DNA TGTGCCAGCAGCTTGACCGGGGAGCAGTTCTTC.

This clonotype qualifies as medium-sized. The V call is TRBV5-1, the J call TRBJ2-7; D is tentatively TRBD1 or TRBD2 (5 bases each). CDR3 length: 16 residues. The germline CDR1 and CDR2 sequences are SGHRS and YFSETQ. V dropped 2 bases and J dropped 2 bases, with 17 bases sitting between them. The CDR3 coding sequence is TGCGCCAGCAGCTTAAACCCTCGGGACCGAGCCTACGAGCAGTACTTC. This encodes CASSLNPRDRAYEQYF.

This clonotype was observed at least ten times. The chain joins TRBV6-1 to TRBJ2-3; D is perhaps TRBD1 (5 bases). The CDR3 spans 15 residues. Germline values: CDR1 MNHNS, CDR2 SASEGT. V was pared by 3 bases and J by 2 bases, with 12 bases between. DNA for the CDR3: TGTGCCAGCAGTGATCTCAGGGATATCACAGATACGCAGTATTTT. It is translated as CASSDLRDITDTQYF.

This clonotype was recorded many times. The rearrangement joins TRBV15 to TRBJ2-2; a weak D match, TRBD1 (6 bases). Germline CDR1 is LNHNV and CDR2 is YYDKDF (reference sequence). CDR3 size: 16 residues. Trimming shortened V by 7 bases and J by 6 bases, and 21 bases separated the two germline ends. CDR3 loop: CATTQEQGKRAGELFF. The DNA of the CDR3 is TGTGCCACCACTCAGGAACAGGGAAAAAGGGCCGGGGAGCTGTTTTTT.

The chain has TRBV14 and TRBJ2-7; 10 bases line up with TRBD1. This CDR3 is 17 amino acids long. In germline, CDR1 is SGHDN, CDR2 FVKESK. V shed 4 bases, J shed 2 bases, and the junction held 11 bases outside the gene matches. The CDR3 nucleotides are TGTGCCAGCAGCCCCGGGACAGGGGTTAGCGGCGCCTACGAGCAGTACTTC. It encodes CASSPGTGVSGAYEQYF.

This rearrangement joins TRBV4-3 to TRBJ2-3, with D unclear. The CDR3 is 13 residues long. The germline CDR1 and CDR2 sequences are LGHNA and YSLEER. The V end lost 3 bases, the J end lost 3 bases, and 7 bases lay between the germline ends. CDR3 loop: CASSQIHTDTQYF. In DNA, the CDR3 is TGCGCCAGCAGCCAGATTCATACAGATACGCAGTATTTT.

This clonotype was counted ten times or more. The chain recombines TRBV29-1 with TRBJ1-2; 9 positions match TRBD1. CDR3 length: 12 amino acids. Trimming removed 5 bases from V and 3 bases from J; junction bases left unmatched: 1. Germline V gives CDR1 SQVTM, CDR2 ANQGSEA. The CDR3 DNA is TGCAGCGTTTGGACAGGGGACTATGGCTACACCTTC. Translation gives CSVWTGDYGYTF.

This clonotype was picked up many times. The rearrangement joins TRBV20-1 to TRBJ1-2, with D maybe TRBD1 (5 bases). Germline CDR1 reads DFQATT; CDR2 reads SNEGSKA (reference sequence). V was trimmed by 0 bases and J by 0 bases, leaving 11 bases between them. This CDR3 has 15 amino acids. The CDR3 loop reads CSARDHGGTNYGYTF. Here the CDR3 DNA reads TGCAGTGCTAGAGATCATGGGGGGACTAACTATGGCTACACCTTC.

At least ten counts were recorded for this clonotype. The CDR3 region is CSAPGLDTEAFF. In DNA, the CDR3 is TGCAGTGCTCCAGGGTTGGACACTGAAGCTTTCTTT. The rearrangement uses TRBV20-1 and TRBJ1-1; D is perhaps TRBD1 (5 bases). Germline lookup yields CDR1 DFQATT and CDR2 SNEGSKA (reference sequence). Trimming took off 5 bases at V and 3 bases at J, with 10 bases between the two ends. This CDR3 comprises 12 residues.

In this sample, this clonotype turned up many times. The CDR3 reads CSARPFRGYNEQFF. The CDR3 bases are TGCAGTGCTAGACCCTTCCGGGGATACAATGAGCAGTTCTTC. The chain carries TRBV20-1 and TRBJ2-1, with D tentatively TRBD2 (5 bases). The CDR3 sequence is 14 residues long. Deletions cut 2 bases from V and 4 bases from J, with 12 bases between. CDR1 is DFQATT, CDR2 SNEGSKA, per germline (reference sequence).

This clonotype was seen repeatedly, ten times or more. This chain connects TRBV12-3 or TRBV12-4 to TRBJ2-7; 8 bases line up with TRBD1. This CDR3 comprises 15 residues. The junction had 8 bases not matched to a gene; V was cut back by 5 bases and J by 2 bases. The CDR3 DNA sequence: TGTGCCAGCAGTCCGGGGACAGGACCTACCTACGAGCAGTACTTC. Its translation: CASSPGTGPTYEQYF.

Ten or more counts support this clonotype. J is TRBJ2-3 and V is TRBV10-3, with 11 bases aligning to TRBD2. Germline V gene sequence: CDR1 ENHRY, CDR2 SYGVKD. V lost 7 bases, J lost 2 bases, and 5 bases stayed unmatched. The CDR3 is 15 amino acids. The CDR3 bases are TGTGCCATCACGCCGACTAGCGGGGCCACAGATACGCAGTATTTT. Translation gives CAITPTSGATDTQYF.

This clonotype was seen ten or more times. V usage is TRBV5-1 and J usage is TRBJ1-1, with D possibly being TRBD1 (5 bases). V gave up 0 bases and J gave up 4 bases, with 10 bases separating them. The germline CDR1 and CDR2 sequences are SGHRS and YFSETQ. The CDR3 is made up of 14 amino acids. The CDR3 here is CASSLARGTTEAFF. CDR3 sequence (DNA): TGCGCCAGCAGCTTGGCCCGGGGGACCACTGAAGCTTTCTTT. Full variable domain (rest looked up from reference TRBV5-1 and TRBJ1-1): KAGVTQTPRYLIKTRGQQVTLSCSPISGHRSVSWYQQTPGQGLQFLFEYFSETQRNKGNFPGRFSGRQFSNSRSEMNVSTLELGDSALYLCASSLARGTTEAFFGQGTRLTVV.

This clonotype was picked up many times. CDR3 in amino acids: CASSFRGSGSHNEQYF. DNA of the CDR3: TGTGCCAGCAGCTTCCGGGGTAGCGGGAGTCACAACGAGCAGTACTTC. The chain joins TRBV7-2 to TRBJ2-7; 9 positions match TRBD2. The CDR3 is 16 amino acids. The V segment lost 3 bases and the J segment 5 bases; nucleotides outside the gene matches: 11. Germline V gene data show CDR1 as SGHTA and CDR2 as FQGNSA.

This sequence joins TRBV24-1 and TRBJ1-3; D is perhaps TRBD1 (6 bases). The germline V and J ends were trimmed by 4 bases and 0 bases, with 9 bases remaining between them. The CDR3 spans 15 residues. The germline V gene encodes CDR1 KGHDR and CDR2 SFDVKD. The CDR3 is CATSDGTNSGNTIYF. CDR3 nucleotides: TGTGCCACCAGTGACGGGACAAACTCTGGAAACACCATATATTTT.

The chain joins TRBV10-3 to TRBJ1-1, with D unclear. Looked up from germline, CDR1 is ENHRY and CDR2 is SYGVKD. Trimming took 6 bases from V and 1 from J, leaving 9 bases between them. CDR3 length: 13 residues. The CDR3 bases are TGTGCCATCAGAATGTCAGGGAACACTGAAGCTTTCTTT. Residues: CAIRMSGNTEAFF.

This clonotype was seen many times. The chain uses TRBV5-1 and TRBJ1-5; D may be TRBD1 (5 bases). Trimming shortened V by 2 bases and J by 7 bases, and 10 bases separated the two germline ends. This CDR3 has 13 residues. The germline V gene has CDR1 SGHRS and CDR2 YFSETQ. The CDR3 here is CASSFQGQQPQHF. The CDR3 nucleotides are TGCGCCAGCAGCTTCCAGGGTCAACAGCCCCAGCATTTT.

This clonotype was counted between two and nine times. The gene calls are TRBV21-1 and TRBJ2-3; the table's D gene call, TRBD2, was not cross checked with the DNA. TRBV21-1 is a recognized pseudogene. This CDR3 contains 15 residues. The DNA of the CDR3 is TGTGCCAGCACCGAGCGGGAGGGTGGCAGAGATACGCAGTATTTT. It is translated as CASTEREGGRDTQYF.

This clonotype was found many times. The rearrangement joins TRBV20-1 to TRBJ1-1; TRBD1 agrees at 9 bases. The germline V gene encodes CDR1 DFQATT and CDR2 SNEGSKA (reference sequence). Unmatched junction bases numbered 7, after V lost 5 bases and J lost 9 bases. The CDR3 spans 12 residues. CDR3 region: CSAQPGQGQAFF. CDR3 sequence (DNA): TGCAGTGCTCAACCGGGACAGGGACAAGCTTTCTTT.

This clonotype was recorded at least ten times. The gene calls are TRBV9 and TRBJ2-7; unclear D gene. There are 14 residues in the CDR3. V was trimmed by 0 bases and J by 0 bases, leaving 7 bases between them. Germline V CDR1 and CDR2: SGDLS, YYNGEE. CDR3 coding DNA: TGTGCCAGCAGCGTAGCTACTTCCTCCTACGAGCAGTACTTC. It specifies CASSVATSSYEQYF.

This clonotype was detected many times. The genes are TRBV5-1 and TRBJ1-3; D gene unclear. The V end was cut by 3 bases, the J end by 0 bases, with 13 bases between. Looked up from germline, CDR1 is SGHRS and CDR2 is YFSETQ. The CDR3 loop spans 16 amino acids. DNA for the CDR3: TGCGCCAGCAGCTACCTGCCCGAGGGCTCTGGAAACACCATATATTTT. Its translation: CASSYLPEGSGNTIYF.

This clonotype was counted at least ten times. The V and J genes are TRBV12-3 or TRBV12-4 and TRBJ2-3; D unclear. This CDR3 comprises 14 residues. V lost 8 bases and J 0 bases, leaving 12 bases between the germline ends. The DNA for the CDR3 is TGTGCCAGCTCTAATCCCTTTAGCACAGATACGCAGTATTTT. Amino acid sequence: CASSNPFSTDTQYF.

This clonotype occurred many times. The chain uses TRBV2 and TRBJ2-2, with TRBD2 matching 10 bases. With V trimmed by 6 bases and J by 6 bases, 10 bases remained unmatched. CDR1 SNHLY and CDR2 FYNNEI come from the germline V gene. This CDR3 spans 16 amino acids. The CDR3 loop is CASSETSGPAPGELFF. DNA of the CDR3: TGTGCCAGCAGCGAGACTAGCGGGCCTGCTCCCGGGGAGCTGTTTTTT.

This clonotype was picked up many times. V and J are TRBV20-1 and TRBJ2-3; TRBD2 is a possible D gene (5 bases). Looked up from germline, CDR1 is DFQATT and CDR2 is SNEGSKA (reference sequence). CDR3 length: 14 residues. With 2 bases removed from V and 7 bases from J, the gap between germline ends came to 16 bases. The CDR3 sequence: CSARSPGSINTQYF. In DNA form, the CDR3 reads TGCAGTGCTAGATCTCCGGGATCTATCAATACGCAGTATTTT.

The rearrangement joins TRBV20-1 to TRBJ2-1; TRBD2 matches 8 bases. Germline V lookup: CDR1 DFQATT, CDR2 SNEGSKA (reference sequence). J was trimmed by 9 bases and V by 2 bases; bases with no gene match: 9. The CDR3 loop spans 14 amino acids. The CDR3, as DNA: TGCAGTGCTAGACTTGGACTAGCACTCCCTGAGCAGTTCTTC. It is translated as CSARLGLALPEQFF.

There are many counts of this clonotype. The CDR3 region is CASTHSGGETQYF. In DNA, the CDR3 is TGCGCCAGCACACATAGCGGGGGAGAGACCCAGTACTTC. The V and J genes are TRBV5-1 and TRBJ2-5, with TRBD2 matching over 9 bases. The germline gives CDR1 SGHRS, CDR2 YFSETQ. With 6 bases clipped from V and 4 bases from J, the junction kept 4 bases outside the gene matches. The CDR3 has 13 amino acids.

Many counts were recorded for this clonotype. The CDR3 bases are TGCAGTGCTCCTGGTGACTATGGCTACACCTTC. Protein sequence: CSAPGDYGYTF. V gene TRBV20-1 combines with J gene TRBJ1-2; D remains unclear. The germline CDR1 and CDR2 sequences are DFQATT and SNEGSKA (reference sequence). Deletions cut 5 bases from V and 3 bases from J, with 7 bases between. The CDR3 sequence is 11 residues long.

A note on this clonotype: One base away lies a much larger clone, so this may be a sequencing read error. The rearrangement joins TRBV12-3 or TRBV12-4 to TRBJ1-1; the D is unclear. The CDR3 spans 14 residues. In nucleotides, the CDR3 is TGTACCAGCAGTTTAGCGGATCCAAACACTGAAGCTTTCTTT. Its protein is CTSSLADPNTEAFF.

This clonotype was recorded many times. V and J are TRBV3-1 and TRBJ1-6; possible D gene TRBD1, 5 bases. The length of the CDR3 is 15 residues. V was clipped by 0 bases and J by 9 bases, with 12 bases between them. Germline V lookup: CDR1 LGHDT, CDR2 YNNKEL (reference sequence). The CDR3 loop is CASSQDWGVGSPLHF. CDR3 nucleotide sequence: TGTGCCAGCAGCCAAGATTGGGGGGTAGGTTCACCCCTCCACTTT.

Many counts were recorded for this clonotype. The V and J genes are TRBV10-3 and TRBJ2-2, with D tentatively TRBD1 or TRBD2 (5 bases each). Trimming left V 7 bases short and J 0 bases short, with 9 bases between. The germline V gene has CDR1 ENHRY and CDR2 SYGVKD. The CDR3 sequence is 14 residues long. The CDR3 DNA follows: TGTGCCATCAACCGGGGCGCGAACACCGGGGAGCTGTTTTTT. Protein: CAINRGANTGELFF.